At least ten counts were recorded for the clone carrying this T cell receptor (beta chain). Using RNA transcripts as the source, TCR beta CDR3 regions were amplified. During a first-round RT-PCR of the TCR CDR3, the HTBI primer set was used. MiXCR, run by TCRdb on the multiplex PCR reads, gives a single entry per CDR3 protein. This sample has 460,000 or so distinct CDR3 sequences, with 13% to 15% found just once. Fresh peripheral blood, approximately 9.7 ml, was the source of the PBMCs. These data come from a study of T cells in Graves' hyperthyroidism and ophthalmopathy. Study in general: Before treatment of any kind, peripheral blood was taken at initial diagnosis.

CDR3 length equals 16 residues. The V segment lost 0 bases and the J segment 4 bases; nucleotides outside the gene matches: 4. Looked up from germline, CDR1 is LGHDT and CDR2 is YNNKEL (reference sequence). This clonotype was obtained from a woman in her late teens or twenties with Graves' hyperthyroidism. Input material: blood. The chain uses TRBV3-1 and TRBJ2-5, with 11 bases matching TRBD2. CDR3 protein: CASSQDWGTSGETQYF. CDR3 bases: TGTGCCAGCAGCCAAGATTGGGGGACTAGCGGAGAGACCCAGTACTTC.